The present entry profiles one T cell receptor (beta chain) with its context. Antigen: not known. This specimen belongs to a study of cytomegalovirus exposure and HLA in healthy donors. Study observations and caveats: Most TCR sequences were rare, but some public TCRs occurred in many donors. According to a subsequent analysis, TCR clusters identified in the first cohort showed a tendency to co-occur across the approximately 110 validation repertoires. Reports showed the classifier diagnosing cytomegalovirus status with high specificity and sensitivity. A list of 150 or so TCR beta chains associated with cytomegalovirus was given.

V trimming: 6 bases; J trimming: 5 bases; junction bases outside the gene matches: 2. This CDR3 has 14 amino acids. Germline V gene data show CDR1 as SNHLY and CDR2 as FYNNEI. Measured with immunoSEQ multiplex PCR; TCRdb has only the in-frame clones, and not every one. Seen here are approximately 260,000 clones, roughly 85% observed once, and the top ten hold roughly 1%. Sequencing input: PBMCs. The V call is TRBV2, the J call TRBJ2-1; TRBD2 aligns across 12 bases. The TCR comes from a woman under 30 in good health and CMV-seronegative. CDR3 DNA: TGTGCCAGCAGAGGACTAGCGGGGAACAATGAGCAGTTCTTC. Translating gives CASRGLAGNNEQFF.